These 18 T cell receptor beta chains share one sample of origin, sequenced in a study of patients and donors after allogeneic stem cell transplantation. TCRdb recomputed calls from the RT-PCR reads with MiXCR, one row per CDR3 protein. The data hold 98,000 or so distinct CDR3 sequences, with approximately 40% observed a single time. The sequenced sample was blood, either unsorted or a sorted T cell fraction (not recorded which). These receptors all come from a human donor who was either an allogeneic HSCT recipient or a stem cell or donor lymphocyte infusion donor (not recorded which). It is not recorded whose cells these are; they may come from a transplant donor.

This clonotype has only a few counts. This chain joins TRBV5-1 and TRBJ1-1, with D possibly TRBD1 on 6 matching bases. The germline V gene has CDR1 SGHRS and CDR2 YFSETQ. Trimming stripped 0 bases from V and 0 bases from J, with 12 bases between. The CDR3 runs 16 residues. CDR3 in amino acids: CASSLVQGALNTEAFF. Here the CDR3 DNA reads TGCGCCAGCAGCTTGGTACAGGGCGCCCTGAACACTGAAGCTTTCTTT.

In this sample, this clonotype turned up a few times. The CDR3 nucleotides are TGTGCCAGCAGCTCTTTTCTGAACACTGAAGCTTTCTTT. It is translated as CASSSFLNTEAFF. J is TRBJ1-1 and V is TRBV11-2; D gene ambiguous. This CDR3 is built from 13 residues. Between the trimmed V and J ends, which lost 4 bases and 0 bases, there was a span of 6 bases. Germline V gives CDR1 SGHAT, CDR2 FQNNGV.

In this sample, this clonotype turned up a few times. The chain carries TRBV20-1 and TRBJ1-1; 9 bases line up with TRBD1. Germline loops: CDR1 DFQATT, CDR2 SNEGSKA (reference sequence). The ends lost 8 bases at V and 6 bases at J; junction bases unmatched: 4. The CDR3 totals 11 residues. The CDR3 DNA reads TGCAGTCTACAGGGGGCATCTGAAGCTTTCTTT. The encoded protein is CSLQGASEAFF.

The chain has TRBV28 and TRBJ2-7; D is unresolved. V gave up 1 base and J gave up 3 bases, with 10 bases separating them. Germline CDR1 reads MDHEN; CDR2 reads SYDVKM. CDR3 size: 14 residues. This CDR3 is CASSLSSIFYEQYF. DNA for the CDR3: TGTGCCAGCAGTTTATCTTCCATATTCTACGAGCAGTACTTC.

V usage is TRBV4-2 and J usage is TRBJ2-7; TRBD1 aligns across 9 bases. CDR3 length: 15 residues. V was pared by 2 bases and J by 4 bases, with 6 bases of the junction left unmatched. The germline V gene has CDR1 LGHNA and CDR2 YNFKEQ. The chain's CDR3 is CASSQTTGGLYEQYF. CDR3 sequence (DNA): TGTGCCAGCAGCCAAACCACAGGGGGCTTGTACGAGCAGTACTTC.

The chain has TRBV29-1 and TRBJ2-7, with D possibly matching TRBD2 (5 bases). The V end was cut by 7 bases, the J end by 2 bases, with 12 bases between. There are 12 residues in the CDR3. Looked up from germline, CDR1 is SQVTM and CDR2 is ANQGSEA. The CDR3 spells CSATTTAYEQYF. In nucleotides, the CDR3 is TGCAGCGCTACGACTACAGCCTACGAGCAGTACTTC.

The rearrangement uses TRBV21-1 and TRBJ1-1; the table's TRBD1 call for D was not verified on the DNA. TRBV21-1 is recorded as a pseudogene. The CDR3 is 16 residues long. The CDR3 sequence is CASSTRHRGRNTEAFF. The CDR3 DNA sequence: TGTGCCAGCAGCACGCGGCACAGGGGGCGGAACACTGAAGCTTTCTTT.

This clonotype turned up a few times. The V call is TRBV5-5, the J call TRBJ2-1; D not certain. The ends were cut back, 2 bases at V and 5 bases at J, with 8 bases in the middle. This CDR3 is 13 amino acids long. CDR1 SGHKS and CDR2 YYEKEE come from the germline V gene (reference sequence). CDR3 sequence (DNA): TGTGCCAGCAGCTTTTCAGATAACAATGAGCAGTTCTTC. Translating gives CASSFSDNNEQFF. Together with reference TRBV5-5 and TRBJ2-1, the CDR3 gives the full variable domain: DAGVTQSPTHLIKTRGQQVTLRCSPISGHKSVSWYQQVLGQGPQFIFQYYEKEERGRGNFPDRFSARQFPNYSSELNVNALLLGDSALYLCASSFSDNNEQFFGPGTRLTVL.

This clonotype was seen only a few times. The chain links TRBV11-2 to TRBJ1-2; TRBD1 is a possible D gene (5 bases). The CDR3 loop spans 14 amino acids. V was pared by 6 bases and J by 8 bases, with 19 bases between. Germline V CDR1 and CDR2: SGHAT, FQNNGV. CDR3 in amino acids: CASSPTGTPGGYTF. As DNA, the CDR3 is TGTGCCAGCAGTCCCACCGGGACCCCGGGCGGCTACACCTTC.

This clonotype turned up a few times. The chain couples TRBV9 to TRBJ1-3; possible D gene TRBD1, 5 bases. V gave up 3 bases and J gave up 1 base, with 17 bases separating them. This CDR3 has 17 residues. The germline V gene has CDR1 SGDLS and CDR2 YYNGEE. CDR3 nucleotides: TGTGCCAGCAGCGCGGGGCCCTCGTCCGGTTCTGGAAACACCATATATTTT. This encodes CASSAGPSSGSGNTIYF. The full variable domain, in which reference TRBV9 and TRBJ1-3 provide the parts outside the CDR3, is DSGVTQTPKHLITATGQRVTLRCSPRSGDLSVYWYQQSLDQGLQFLIQYYNGEERAKGNILERFSAQQFPDLHSELNLSSLELGDSALYFCASSAGPSSGSGNTIYFGEGSWLTVV.

The chain employs TRBV7-9 and TRBJ2-3; D remains ambiguous. Trimming pared 5 bases from V and 6 bases from J, leaving 6 bases between. This CDR3 spans 11 amino acids. Per germline, CDR1 SEHNR and CDR2 FQNEAQ (reference sequence). The CDR3 DNA reads as TGTGCCAGCAGCCACCCGGATACGCAGTATTTT. Translation gives CASSHPDTQYF.

This clonotype was seen only once. One junction end does not reproduce the germline sequence, and a read error may be involved. The J gene is TRBJ1-5, the V gene TRBV9, with a tentative D call TRBD1 (5 bases). This CDR3 has 15 amino acids. Per germline, CDR1 SGDLS and CDR2 YYNGEE. CDR3 protein: CACSPGAHSNQPQHF. For the CDR3, the DNA is TGTGCCTGCAGCCCCGGGGCCCATAGCAATCAGCCCCAGCATTTT.

The CDR3 loop reads CASSEPGQGNYGYTF. In DNA, the CDR3 is TGTGCCAGCAGTGAACCGGGACAGGGGAACTATGGCTACACCTTC. This chain joins TRBV25-1 and TRBJ1-2; 10 positions match TRBD1. CDR1 is MGHDK, CDR2 SYGVNS, per germline. The CDR3 sequence is 15 residues long. Trimming at V came to 2 bases and at J to 2 bases, leaving 2 bases not matched to a gene.

In its sample, this clonotype was seen a few times. This chain links TRBV7-3 with TRBJ2-1; D may be TRBD2 (5 bases). Germline V gives CDR1 SGHTA, CDR2 FQGTGA. This CDR3 spans 15 amino acids. V lost 5 bases, J lost 7 bases, and 18 bases lay in between. For the CDR3, the DNA is TGTGCCAGCAGCCTCCTCCCTACTAGAGGGAATGAGCAGTTCTTC. Protein product: CASSLLPTRGNEQFF.

This clonotype occurred a few times. At one end, the junction sequence differs from germline, possibly due to a read error. V gene TRBV20-1 combines with J gene TRBJ1-1; possible D gene TRBD1, 5 bases. Germline V gene lookup returns CDR1 DFQATT and CDR2 SNEGSKA (reference sequence). This CDR3 has 16 amino acids. The CDR3 here is CSPSLQEPLRNTEAFF. The CDR3 DNA reads as TGCAGTCCTAGCCTACAGGAACCCTTGAGGAACACTGAAGCTTTCTTT.

This clonotype came up a few times. The chain recombines TRBV5-5 with TRBJ2-7; 10 bases match TRBD1. This CDR3 comprises 15 residues. CDR1 is SGHKS and CDR2 is YYEKEE in the germline V gene (reference sequence). The J segment lost 3 bases and the V segment lost 1 base, leaving 4 bases of the junction unmatched. CDR3 DNA: TGTGCCAGCAGCTTGTTTGGGACAGGGGACTACGAGCAGTACTTC. Translating it yields CASSLFGTGDYEQYF.

This clonotype appeared a single time. The CDR3: CASSPQDSHGYTF. The CDR3 coding sequence is TGTGCCAGCTCACCTCAGGACTCGCATGGCTACACCTTC. The genes are TRBV18 and TRBJ1-2; no definite D call. Deletions cut 3 bases from V and 6 bases from J, with 11 bases between. Looked up from germline, CDR1 is KGHSH and CDR2 is LQKENI. The CDR3 has 13 amino acids.

This rearrangement joins TRBV10-3 to TRBJ2-2; possible D gene TRBD1, 6 bases. The CDR3 loop spans 15 amino acids. Germline CDR1 and CDR2: ENHRY and SYGVKD. The V gene lost 4 bases and the J gene lost 7 bases, with 16 bases spanning the gap. CDR3 coding DNA: TGTGCCATCAGTGGGACAGCCGGTGCCATCGGGGAGCTGTTTTTT. This sequence encodes CAISGTAGAIGELFF.